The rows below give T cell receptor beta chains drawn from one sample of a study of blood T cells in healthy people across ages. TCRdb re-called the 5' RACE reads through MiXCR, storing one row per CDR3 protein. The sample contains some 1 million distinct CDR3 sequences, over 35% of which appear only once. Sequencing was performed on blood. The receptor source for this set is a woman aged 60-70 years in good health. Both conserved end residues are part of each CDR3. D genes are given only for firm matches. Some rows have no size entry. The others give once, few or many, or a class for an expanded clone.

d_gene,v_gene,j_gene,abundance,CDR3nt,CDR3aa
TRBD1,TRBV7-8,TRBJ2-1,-,TGTGCCAGCAGCTTATGGACAGGGGGTAATGAGCAGTTCTTC,CASSLWTGGNEQFF
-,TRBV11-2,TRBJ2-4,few,TGTGCCAGCACCCTAGGCTTCGGAGCCCGAAACATTCAGTACTTC,CASTLGFGARNIQYF
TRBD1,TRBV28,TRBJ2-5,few,TGTGCCAGCAGCTCGGGACAGGATAGAGAGACCCAGTACTTC,CASSSGQDRETQYF
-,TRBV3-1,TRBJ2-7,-,TGTGCCAGCAGCCGGAGCGGAAACGCCTACGAGCAGTACTTC,CASSRSGNAYEQYF
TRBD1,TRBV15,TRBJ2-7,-,TGTGCCACCAGCAGGGAAGGGACAGGGTACCCCTACGAGCAGTACTTC,CATSREGTGYPYEQYF
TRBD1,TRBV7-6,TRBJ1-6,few,TGTGCCAGCAAGCCCGGGACAGGGGGCTCACCCCTCCACTTT,CASKPGTGGSPLHF
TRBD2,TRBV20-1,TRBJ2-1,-,TGCAGTGTTAGAGGACGACCCGGGACTAGTAATGAGCAGTTCTTC,CSVRGRPGTSNEQFF
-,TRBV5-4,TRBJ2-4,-,TGTGCCAGCAGCTTGGGGGTGGGGGACAAAAACATTCAGTACTTC,CASSLGVGDKNIQYF
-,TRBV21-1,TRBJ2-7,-,TGTGCCAGCAGCATGAGGGGGCGCGAGTACGAGCAGTACTTC,CASSMRGREYEQYF
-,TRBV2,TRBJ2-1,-,TGTGCCAGCAGTGGGGCCAGGGACAATGAGCAGTTCTTC,CASSGARDNEQFF
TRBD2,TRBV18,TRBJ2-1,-,TGTGCCAGCTCAACTAGCGGGAGGACCAACTTGTTCTATGAGCAGTTCTTC,CASSTSGRTNLFYEQFF
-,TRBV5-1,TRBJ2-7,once,TGCGCCAGCAGCTCCCGCGACAGCCGCGCTGACGAGCAGTACTTC,CASSSRDSRADEQYF
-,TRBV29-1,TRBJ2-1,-,TGCAGCGTTTGGGCGCCCTCCTACAATGAGCAGTTCTTC,CSVWAPSYNEQFF
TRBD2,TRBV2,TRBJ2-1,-,TGTGCCAGCAGTGTGGGGACTAGCCTATCCAATGAGCAGTTCTTC,CASSVGTSLSNEQFF
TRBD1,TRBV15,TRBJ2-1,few,TGTGCCACCAGCAGAACCAGGACAGGGTCCTACAATGAGCAGTTCTTC,CATSRTRTGSYNEQFF
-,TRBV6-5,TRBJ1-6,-,TGTGCCAGCAGTCTCCGGGGGGCGTATAGTCCCCTCCACTTT,CASSLRGAYSPLHF
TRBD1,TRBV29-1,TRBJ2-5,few,TGCAGCGTTGCAAGCGACAGGGGGTGGGAGACCCAGTACTTC,CSVASDRGWETQYF
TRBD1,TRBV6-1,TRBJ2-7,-,TGTGCCAGCACTGCGGACAGGGGGTTGGACGAGCAGTACTTC,CASTADRGLDEQYF
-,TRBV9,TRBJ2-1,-,TGTGCCAGCAGCGTAGATGTGCGCCCCGAGCAGTTCTTC,CASSVDVRPEQFF
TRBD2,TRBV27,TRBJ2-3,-,TGTGCCAGCAGTTCAGGGACTAGCGGTTTTAGCACAGATACGCAGTATTTT,CASSSGTSGFSTDTQYF
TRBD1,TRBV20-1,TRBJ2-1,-,TGCAGTGCTGTAGGGGGACAGGGGACGGATGAGCAGTTCTTC,CSAVGGQGTDEQFF
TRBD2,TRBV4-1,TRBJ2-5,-,TGCGCCAGCAGCCAAGAGGGACTAGCGGGAGCCCTATACCAAGAGACCCAGTACTTC,CASSQEGLAGALYQETQYF
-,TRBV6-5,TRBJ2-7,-,TGTGCCAGCAGTTTTCGGCCGGGAGCACTCTCCTACGAGCAGTACTTC,CASSFRPGALSYEQYF
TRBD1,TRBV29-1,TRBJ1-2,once,TGCAGCGTTGTGACAGGGAAGGACGGCTACACCTTC,CSVVTGKDGYTF
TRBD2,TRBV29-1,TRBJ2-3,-,TGCAGCGCTAGCGGGAGGGTCGGAGCTACGCAGTATTTT,CSASGRVGATQYF
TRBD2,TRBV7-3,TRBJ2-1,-,TGTGCCAGCAGTTGGACCGGGACTACTACTTACAATGAGCAGTTCTTC,CASSWTGTTTYNEQFF
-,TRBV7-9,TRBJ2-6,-,TGTGCCAGCAGCTACCCAGGGGCTGGGGCCAACGTCCTGACTTTC,CASSYPGAGANVLTF
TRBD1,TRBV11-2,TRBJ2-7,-,TGTGCCAGCAGCTACGGGACAGGGGGCTTCTACGAGCAGTACTTC,CASSYGTGGFYEQYF
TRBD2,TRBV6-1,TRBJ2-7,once,TGTGCCAGCAGTGGAGCGGGAATGATTTACGAGCAGTACTTC,CASSGAGMIYEQYF
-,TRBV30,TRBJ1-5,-,TGTGCCTGGAGTTCGGTCAGCCAACTAAATCAGCCCCAGCATTTT,CAWSSVSQLNQPQHF
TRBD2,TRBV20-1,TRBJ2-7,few,TGCAGTGCCATACTAGCGGGAGTCTCCTACGAGCAGTACTTC,CSAILAGVSYEQYF
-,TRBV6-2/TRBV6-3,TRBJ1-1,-,TGTGCCAGCAGTTACAGGGGGTACACTGAAGCTTTCTTT,CASSYRGYTEAFF
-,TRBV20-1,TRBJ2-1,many,TGCAGTGCTAGAGATCTGTTGGGCGACGAGCAGTTCTTC,CSARDLLGDEQFF
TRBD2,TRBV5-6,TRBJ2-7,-,TGTGCCAGCAGCTTGGCCCCCGGACTAGCGGGAGACTACGAGCAGTACTTC,CASSLAPGLAGDYEQYF
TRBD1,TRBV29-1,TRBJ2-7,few,TGCAGCGTAGAGGGGGACAGGGTCTACGAGCAGTACTTC,CSVEGDRVYEQYF
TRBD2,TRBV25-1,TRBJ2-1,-,TGTGCCAGCAGTGAACCCGGGACTAGCGGGAGAGAGCAGTTCTTC,CASSEPGTSGREQFF
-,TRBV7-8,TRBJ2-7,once,TGTGCCAGCTCCGGTAGCCCCAACAATGAGCAGTACTTC,CASSGSPNNEQYF
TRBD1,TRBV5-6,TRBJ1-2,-,TGTGCCAGCAGCCACGGACAGGATTATGGCTACACCTTC,CASSHGQDYGYTF
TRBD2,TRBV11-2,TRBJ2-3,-,TGTGCCAGCAGCCCGGGACTACAATCTCGAATGCAGTATTTT,CASSPGLQSRMQYF
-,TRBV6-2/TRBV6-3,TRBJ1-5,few,TGTGCCAGCAGTCCAGACGGGAATGATCAGCCCCAGCATTTT,CASSPDGNDQPQHF
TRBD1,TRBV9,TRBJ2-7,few,TGTGCCAGCAGCGTAACAGGGGAAAGTTACGAGCAGTACTTC,CASSVTGESYEQYF
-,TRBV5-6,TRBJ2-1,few,TGTGCCAGCAGCTGGCTGGAGGAGCAGTTCTTC,CASSWLEEQFF
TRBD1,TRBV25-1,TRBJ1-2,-,TGTGCCAGCAGTGAACCCCGGGACAGCTATGGCTACACCTTC,CASSEPRDSYGYTF